What follows describes a single T cell receptor (beta chain). In the source study's methods: Reference gene primer amplification gave estimated nucleated cell counts. Method: immunoSEQ multiplex PCR; TCRdb's copy keeps in-frame clones and lacks some. The D gene and trimming were derived from the DNA, and the V and J assignments and clone size from that table. The sample consists of approximately 480,000 clones, roughly 89% of them appearing once. Seattle enrolled patients during active infection and tracked them longitudinally. The germline V gene has CDR1 DFQATT and CDR2 SNEGSKA (reference sequence). The CDR3 has 11 residues. V was clipped by 6 bases and J by 8 bases, with 11 bases between them. This record comes from a study of blood T cell repertoires in COVID-19. On the study more broadly: Whether acute or convalescent, the COVID-19 samples came from the United States, Italy and Spain. T cells, B-cell-depleted T cells, or PBMCs provided the cDNA or gDNA that served as material.

This clonotype was sampled from a man aged 18 to 29 with COVID-19, enrolled during active disease. The genes are TRBV20-1 and TRBJ2-1; possible D gene TRBD2, 5 bases. Sequenced: peripheral blood. As DNA, the CDR3 is TGCAGTGCAGGCCTAGCCTATGAGCAGTTCTTC. It translates to CSAGLAYEQFF.